The 16 T cell receptor beta chains below all came from one sample that was sequenced in a study of shared clonotypes between healthy human individuals. Sequencing used immunoSEQ multiplex PCR; TCRdb keeps in-frame clones, though not all of them. Here the sample spans fewer than 2.5 million clones, roughly 93% being singletons. Sample: naive CD4+ T cells from PBMCs. As to subset: CD45RA+ positively selected. The receptors originated from a man in his late teens or twenties in good health. Some clones in this sample may be carry-over from other donors' samples.

This clone appeared a few times. CDR3 bases: TGCGCCAGCAGCTTGGCGGGCCTGAGTGAAGCTTTCTTT. Translating it yields CASSLAGLSEAFF. This sequence joins TRBV5-1 and TRBJ1-1; D remains unclear. Germline V gene sequence: CDR1 SGHRS, CDR2 YFSETQ. Trimming stripped 0 bases from V and 7 bases from J, with 10 bases between. This CDR3 is 13 amino acids long.

The chain joins TRBV18 to TRBJ2-1; D perhaps matches TRBD1 (5 bases). Germline CDR1 is KGHSH and CDR2 is LQKENI. The germline V and J ends were trimmed by 3 bases and 4 bases, with 19 bases remaining between them. The CDR3 has 17 amino acids. The CDR3 bases are TGTGCCAGCTCACCGACCCTTGGAAAAGGGGCTTACAATGAGCAGTTCTTC. Protein: CASSPTLGKGAYNEQFF.

This clone has only one observation. The chain couples TRBV7-9 to TRBJ2-7; D is perhaps TRBD1 (6 bases). The CDR3 extends over 12 amino acids. V shed 3 bases and J shed 6 bases, with 9 bases lying between them. Germline CDR1 reads SEHNR; CDR2 reads FQNEAQ (reference sequence). The CDR3 is CASSFTGSEQYF. DNA of the CDR3: TGTGCCAGCAGCTTCACAGGGAGCGAGCAGTACTTC.

This rearrangement joins TRBV28 to TRBJ1-2; tentative D call: TRBD1 (5 bases). This CDR3 region has 15 residues. The germline gives CDR1 MDHEN, CDR2 SYDVKM. Trimming took off 5 bases at V and 5 bases at J, with 18 bases between the two ends. The CDR3 sequence: CASSPLMGDGYGYTF. The CDR3 DNA reads as TGTGCCAGCAGTCCCTTAATGGGGGATGGGTATGGCTACACCTTC.

The chain recombines TRBV13 with TRBJ1-2; a weak D match, TRBD1 (5 bases). The CDR3 spans 17 residues. V was pared by 5 bases and J by 0 bases, with 19 bases between. Germline lookup yields CDR1 PRHDT and CDR2 FYEKMQ (reference sequence). The CDR3 loop reads CASSPLRRDRANYGYTF. Written as DNA, the CDR3 is TGTGCCAGCAGCCCGCTAAGAAGAGACAGAGCTAACTATGGCTACACCTTC.

The CDR3 DNA reads as TGTGCCAGCAGCCTACAGCCGGACACAGATACGCAGTATTTT. This gives the protein CASSLQPDTDTQYF. The chain is built from TRBV5-4 and TRBJ2-3; D is undetermined. The germline V and J ends were trimmed by 4 bases and 2 bases, with 11 bases remaining between them. The CDR3 has 14 residues. Germline CDR1 and CDR2: SGHNT and YYREEE (reference sequence).

CDR3 in DNA: TGCGCCAGCAGCCCACCGACTAGCGGGAGATTCGGTGAGCAGTTCTTC. This codes for CASSPPTSGRFGEQFF. The chain recombines TRBV5-1 with TRBJ2-1; 12 bases are shared with TRBD2. V shed 4 bases and J 9 bases; nucleotides not matched to a gene: 11. Germline V gives CDR1 SGHRS, CDR2 YFSETQ. This CDR3 comprises 16 residues.

The rearrangement joins TRBV5-4 to TRBJ2-1; TRBD2 aligns across 7 bases. V gave up 0 bases and J gave up 1 base; unmatched junction bases: 7. Per the germline V gene, CDR1 is SGHNT and CDR2 is YYREEE (reference sequence). This CDR3 region has 17 residues. The CDR3 DNA reads as TGTGCCAGCAGCTTGGCCGGGGCGGGAGCGTCCTACAATGAGCAGTTCTTC. Translation: CASSLAGAGASYNEQFF.

This chain connects TRBV29-1 to TRBJ1-1; D is unclear. The germline V gene encodes CDR1 SQVTM and CDR2 ANQGSEA. CDR3 length: 13 amino acids. Between the trimmed V and J ends, which lost 5 bases and 2 bases, there was a span of 12 bases. The CDR3 loop is CSVTVVTNTEAFF. The CDR3 bases are TGCAGCGTTACGGTGGTCACCAACACTGAAGCTTTCTTT.

The chain combines TRBV28 with TRBJ1-2, with a weak D call TRBD1 (5 bases). Germline V gene lookup returns CDR1 MDHEN and CDR2 SYDVKM. Trimming removed 5 bases from V and 4 bases from J, with 17 bases in between. The CDR3 covers 15 residues. CDR3 nucleotide sequence: TGTGCCAGCAGTAGGGGTATCAGCGATATCTATGGCTACACCTTC. Its translation: CASSRGISDIYGYTF.

The V call is TRBV29-1, the J call TRBJ2-7, with a weak D call TRBD2 (5 bases). This CDR3 comprises 14 residues. V lost 6 bases, J lost 0 bases, and 15 bases lay in between. The germline gives CDR1 SQVTM, CDR2 ANQGSEA. The CDR3: CSVGLLTNSYEQYF. The CDR3 nucleotides are TGCAGCGTAGGACTGCTGACCAACTCCTACGAGCAGTACTTC.

The chain joins TRBV6-6 to TRBJ1-2, with D possibly matching TRBD1 (5 bases). Trimming left V 5 bases short and J 5 bases short, with 12 bases between. CDR3 size: 13 residues. The germline V gene has CDR1 MNHNY and CDR2 SVGAGI (reference sequence). The CDR3 protein is CASSAGLVYGYTF. Written as DNA, the CDR3 is TGTGCCAGCAGTGCAGGGTTAGTTTATGGCTACACCTTC.

The rearrangement links TRBV18 to TRBJ1-4; 10 positions agree with TRBD1. CDR3 length: 14 amino acids. Unmatched junction bases numbered 2, after V lost 5 bases and J lost 5 bases. The germline V gene has CDR1 KGHSH and CDR2 LQKENI. DNA of the CDR3: TGTGCCAGCTCAGCGACAGGGGGCAATGAAAAACTGTTTTTT. Encoded protein: CASSATGGNEKLFF. Variable domain in full (rest from reference TRBV18 and TRBJ1-4): NAGVMQNPRHLVRRRGQEARLRCSPMKGHSHVYWYRQLPEEGLKFMVYLQKENIIDESGMPKERFSAEFPKEGPSILRIQQVVRGDSAAYFCASSATGGNEKLFFGSGTQLSVL.

The rearrangement joins TRBV6-5 to TRBJ2-5; D possibly corresponds to TRBD1 (6 bases). This CDR3 is built from 14 residues. Germline loops: CDR1 MNHEY, CDR2 SVGAGI. V was trimmed by 4 bases and J by 1 base, leaving 10 bases between them. CDR3 protein: CASSFGTPQETQYF. The CDR3 DNA follows: TGTGCCAGCAGTTTCGGGACACCCCAAGAGACCCAGTACTTC.

This clone was seen a single time. The V and J genes are TRBV9 and TRBJ2-3; 12 nucleotides match TRBD1. Germline V gene sequence: CDR1 SGDLS, CDR2 YYNGEE. The CDR3 runs 17 residues. Unmatched junction bases numbered 8, after V lost 2 bases and J lost 4 bases. The CDR3 nucleotides are TGTGCCAGCAGCGTCCTCATGGGACAGGGGGCCGCAGATACGCAGTATTTT. This gives the protein CASSVLMGQGAADTQYF. Variable domain in full (rest from reference TRBV9 and TRBJ2-3): DSGVTQTPKHLITATGQRVTLRCSPRSGDLSVYWYQQSLDQGLQFLIQYYNGEERAKGNILERFSAQQFPDLHSELNLSSLELGDSALYFCASSVLMGQGAADTQYFGPGTRLTVL.

The CDR3 DNA is TGCGCCAGCAGTGCGGGACTAGCCCACACCGGGGAGCTGTTTTTT. It codes for CASSAGLAHTGELFF. The J gene is TRBJ2-2, the V gene TRBV10-1; 9 bases match TRBD2. Unmatched junction bases numbered 3, after V lost 4 bases and J lost 3 bases. Germline V gene lookup returns CDR1 WNHNN and CDR2 SYGVQD (reference sequence). The CDR3 contains 15 residues.